This T cell receptor (beta chain) was identified during a study of human T cells and chemical hapten exposure. Study-level background: Yields of TCR per sample differed, chiefly owing to small differences in pooled library volume.

Overall study findings and caveats: The study found that DPC sensitization did not change TCRs above 1 in 1000 frequency.

V gave up 8 bases and J gave up 3 bases, with 11 bases separating them. Germline lookup yields CDR1 SGHRS and CDR2 YFSETQ. The CDR3 contains 12 residues. Via MiXCR, TCRdb re-called the RACE reads, giving one row per CDR3 protein. Of over 150,000 distinct CDR3 sequences detected, around a quarter appear once; the ten largest clones hold around 2.3%. Documented time point: patch test 3, about 24 weeks after DPC sensitization. Treatment denoted: therapeutic diphenylcyclopropenone sensitization with weekly scalp DPC. Every donor had alopecia and was 18 to 70 years old; all were suitable for DPC. This clonotype was counted between two and nine times. Its specificity is unknown.

The chain is built from TRBV5-1 and TRBJ1-2; D is undetermined. The material sequenced was whole blood, taken in connection with sensitization to the hapten diphenylcyclopropenone (DPC). The sequence came from a woman aged 18-35 years with alopecia areata. Some clones in this sample may be carry-over from other donors' samples. The CDR3 sequence: CARILEDYGYTF. DNA of the CDR3: TGCGCCAGGATTTTGGAGGACTATGGCTACACCTTC.